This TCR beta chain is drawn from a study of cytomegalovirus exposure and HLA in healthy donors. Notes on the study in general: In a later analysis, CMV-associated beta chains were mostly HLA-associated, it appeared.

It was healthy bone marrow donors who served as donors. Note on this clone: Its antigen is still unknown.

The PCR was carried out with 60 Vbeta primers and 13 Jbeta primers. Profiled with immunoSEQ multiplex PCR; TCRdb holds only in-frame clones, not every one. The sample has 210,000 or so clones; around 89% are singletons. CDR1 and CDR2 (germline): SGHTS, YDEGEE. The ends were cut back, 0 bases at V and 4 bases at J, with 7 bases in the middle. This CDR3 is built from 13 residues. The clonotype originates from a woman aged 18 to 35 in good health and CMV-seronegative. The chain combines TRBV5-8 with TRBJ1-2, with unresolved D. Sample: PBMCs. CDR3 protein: CASSLAISYGYTF. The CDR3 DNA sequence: TGTGCCAGCAGCTTGGCCATCAGCTATGGCTACACCTTC.